The clone carrying this T cell receptor (beta chain) was observed a few times. Repeated repertoire sampling spanned the course of chemoradiotherapy. The data were produced by immunoSEQ multiplex PCR, yet TCRdb's version contains in-frame clones alone and is incomplete. This table holds about 860 clones, roughly 84% found once. This sample is drawn from a study of chemoradiotherapy in HPV16-positive cancers. Study information: Functional T-cell assays on a couple of HPV16-positive patients' cells defined candidate HPV-specific clones and common TCR motifs.

Trimming removed 6 bases from V and 5 bases from J; junction bases left unmatched: 12. The CDR3 totals 15 residues. Germline lookup yields CDR1 SQVTM and CDR2 ANQGSEA. The clonotype was recovered from a human donor with HPV-associated anogenital cancer. The rearrangement joins TRBV29-1 to TRBJ2-5; TRBD1 matches 10 bases. This specimen consisted of tumor tissue, obtained from a patient who underwent chemoradiotherapy. This CDR3 reads CSVTGTGAGLETQYF. The CDR3 DNA reads as TGCAGCGTAACCGGGACAGGGGCGGGGTTGGAGACCCAGTACTTC.